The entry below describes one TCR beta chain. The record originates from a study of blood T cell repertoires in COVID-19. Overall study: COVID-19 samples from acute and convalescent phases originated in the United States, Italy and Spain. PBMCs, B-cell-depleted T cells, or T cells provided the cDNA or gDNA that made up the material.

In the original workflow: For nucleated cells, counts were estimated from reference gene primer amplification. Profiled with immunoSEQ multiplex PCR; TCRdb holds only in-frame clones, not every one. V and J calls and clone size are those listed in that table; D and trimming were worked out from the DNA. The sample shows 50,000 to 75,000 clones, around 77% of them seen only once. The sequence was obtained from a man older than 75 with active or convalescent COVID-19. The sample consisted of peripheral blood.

CDR3 bases: TGTGCCAGCAGCGTAGGGAGCCGGACTAGCGGGGGATACGAGCAGTACTTC. It encodes CASSVGSRTSGGYEQYF. V is TRBV9 and J is TRBJ2-7; 13 bases are shared with TRBD2. Trimming cost V 0 bases and J 4 bases; bases outside gene matches: 7. CDR3 size: 17 residues. Germline lookup yields CDR1 SGDLS and CDR2 YYNGEE.